This passage covers 27 T cell receptor beta chains from one sample sequenced in a study of blood T cell repertoires in COVID-19 (dated by TCRdb to the early 2020s). Library preparation employed the immunoSEQ multiplex PCR assay. TCRdb took over this immuneACCESS table, retaining in-frame rearrangements with V and J assigned. Such tables are incomplete; in checked studies, under half of the missing clones stem from an unresolved V gene, and the remainder is unexplained. The sample yields around 80,000 clones; around 80% were counted once. The ten largest make up 10% to 15% of the sample. Sequences were obtained from peripheral blood. These receptors all come from a man aged 45-65 years with COVID-19, enrolled during active disease.

J is TRBJ2-3 and V is TRBV14; 10 nucleotides agree with TRBD2. The CDR3 is 14 residues long. With V trimmed by 1 base and J by 5 bases, 0 bases remained unmatched. Germline V gives CDR1 SGHDN, CDR2 FVKESK. The CDR3 DNA reads TGTGCCAGCAGCCAAGGACTAGCGGGAGATACGCAGTATTTT. Translated, it gives CASSQGLAGDTQYF.

This clone was picked up many times. The chain couples TRBV7-3 to TRBJ2-5; 7 positions match TRBD2. Unmatched junction bases numbered 8, after V lost 5 bases and J lost 5 bases. The CDR3 covers 14 residues. CDR1 SGHTA and CDR2 FQGTGA come from the germline V gene. The chain's CDR3 is CASSASGTMETQYF. For the CDR3, the DNA is TGTGCCAGCAGCGCGTCCGGGACTATGGAGACCCAGTACTTC.

The gene calls are TRBV7-8 and TRBJ1-1; D gene uncertain. Germline values: CDR1 SGHVS, CDR2 FQNEAQ. The CDR3 totals 13 residues. Trimming removed 5 bases at V and 0 bases at J, with 7 bases between. The CDR3 nucleotides are TGTGCCAGCAGCCTAACAGTGAACACTGAAGCTTTCTTT. Protein sequence: CASSLTVNTEAFF.

The CDR3: CASRLEGGYSNQPQHF. The CDR3 bases are TGTGCCAGTAGGCTAGAGGGGGGGTATAGCAATCAGCCCCAGCATTTT. The chain has TRBV19 and TRBJ1-5, with D possibly matching TRBD1 (6 bases). Trimming removed 6 bases from V and 0 bases from J, with 15 bases in between. Germline loops: CDR1 LNHDA, CDR2 SQIVND (reference sequence). The CDR3 runs 16 residues.

This chain uses TRBV28 with TRBJ2-2; 8 bases agree with TRBD1. The CDR3 has 17 amino acids. The germline V gene encodes CDR1 MDHEN and CDR2 SYDVKM. The J segment lost 0 bases and the V segment lost 4 bases, leaving 7 bases of the junction unmatched. The CDR3: CASSSLPGQANTGELFF. The CDR3 nucleotides are TGTGCCAGCAGTTCCCTCCCGGGACAGGCGAACACCGGGGAGCTGTTTTTT.

The chain is built from TRBV4-3 and TRBJ2-3; 8 nucleotides match TRBD2. Germline loops: CDR1 LGHNA, CDR2 YSLEER. Trimming took 0 bases from V and 0 from J; bases not matched to a gene: 8. This CDR3 is 18 amino acids long. The CDR3 DNA follows: TGCGCCAGCAGCCAAGAATCGCCCGGGAGGGGCAGCACAGATACGCAGTATTTT. As protein: CASSQESPGRGSTDTQYF.

This clone has just one count. CDR3 sequence reads: CASSFISHRAGGELFF. The CDR3 nucleotides are TGTGCCAGCAGCTTCATCTCCCACAGAGCCGGCGGGGAGCTGTTTTTT. The genes are TRBV7-2 and TRBJ2-2; D ambiguous. Germline V gives CDR1 SGHTA, CDR2 FQGNSA. The CDR3 runs 16 residues. Trimming pared 3 bases from V and 7 bases from J, leaving 18 bases between.

V and J are TRBV14 and TRBJ2-1, with TRBD2 matching over 7 bases. Trimming at V came to 4 bases and at J to 10 bases, leaving 13 bases not matched to a gene. The CDR3 is 15 residues long. Germline V gives CDR1 SGHDN, CDR2 FVKESK. DNA for the CDR3: TGTGCCAGCAGCCCCATGGGGGGGGTTCGCAAAGAGCAGTTCTTC. Protein sequence: CASSPMGGVRKEQFF.

The gene calls are TRBV2 and TRBJ1-2; D gene uncertain. Trimming took off 3 bases at V and 4 bases at J, with 12 bases between the two ends. CDR3 length: 14 residues. Germline V gene lookup returns CDR1 SNHLY and CDR2 FYNNEI. The CDR3 sequence is CASSDAGVTYGYTF. In nucleotides, the CDR3 is TGTGCCAGCAGTGATGCGGGAGTTACCTATGGCTACACCTTC.

The chain recombines TRBV7-9 with TRBJ2-1; no definite D call. Germline V CDR1 and CDR2: SEHNR, FQNEAQ (reference sequence). V gave up 1 base and J gave up 8 bases, with 18 bases separating them. The CDR3 has 16 amino acids. In DNA, the CDR3 is TGTGCCAGCAGCTTAGTACAAACCCTGGGCGTCGATGAGCAGTTCTTC. Its translation is CASSLVQTLGVDEQFF.

This clone was observed at least ten times. V and J are TRBV7-2 and TRBJ1-4; perhaps TRBD1 as D (6 bases). Germline CDR1 reads SGHTA; CDR2 reads FQGNSA. With 5 bases removed from V and 7 bases from J, the gap between germline ends came to 17 bases. The CDR3 runs to 15 residues. Here the CDR3 DNA reads TGTGCCAGCAGCCTTGGACAGCCCGGCGGTGAAAAACTGTTTTTT. This sequence encodes CASSLGQPGGEKLFF.

This clone was picked up a small number of times. The V call is TRBV10-2, the J call TRBJ2-7; D ambiguous. The CDR3 contains 14 residues. Germline CDR1 is WSHSY and CDR2 is SAAADI. V was trimmed by 0 bases and J by 7 bases, leaving 13 bases between them. The CDR3 DNA is TGCGCCAGCAGTGAGTCGAAAAAACCGCGTGAGCAGTACTTC. This sequence encodes CASSESKKPREQYF.

The chain links TRBV7-2 to TRBJ2-1; TRBD2 matches 7 bases. The CDR3 loop spans 14 amino acids. The germline V gene encodes CDR1 SGHTA and CDR2 FQGNSA. Trimming took 3 bases from V and 5 from J; bases not matched to a gene: 4. This CDR3 reads CASSLPGLNNEQFF. CDR3 DNA sequence: TGTGCCAGCAGCTTGCCGGGACTAAACAATGAGCAGTTCTTC.

This clone appeared a few times. This chain connects TRBV6-2 or TRBV6-3 to TRBJ1-6; D is unclear. Germline V gene lookup returns CDR1 MNHEY and CDR2 SVGEGT. This CDR3 contains 13 residues. The V end lost 2 bases, the J end lost 7 bases, and 6 bases lay between the germline ends. The DNA of the CDR3 is TGTGCCAGCAGTTACATCCTCAATTCACCCCTCCACTTT. Its protein product is CASSYILNSPLHF.

The chain combines TRBV23-1 with TRBJ1-5, with 9 bases fitting TRBD1. TRBV23-1 is classed as an ORF, of uncertain function. The junction had 8 bases not matched to a gene; V was cut back by 3 bases and J by 5 bases. This CDR3 region has 16 residues. CDR3 residues: CASSQFGDREDQPQHF. The CDR3 DNA follows: TGCGCCAGCAGTCAGTTCGGGGACAGGGAAGATCAGCCCCAGCATTTT.

The J gene is TRBJ2-1, the V gene TRBV7-2; TRBD2 matches 7 bases. CDR1 is SGHTA and CDR2 is FQGNSA in the germline V gene. V lost 5 bases and J lost 13; bases outside the gene matches: 8. The CDR3 length is 12 residues. CDR3 in DNA: TGTGCCAGCAGCGCCTCCCAGCGGGGTCAGTTCTTC. Translated, it gives CASSASQRGQFF.

V is TRBV28 and J is TRBJ1-2, with a weak D call TRBD1 (5 bases). This CDR3 has 12 residues. The germline V gene encodes CDR1 MDHEN and CDR2 SYDVKM. V was pared by 3 bases and J by 6 bases, with 8 bases between. Here the CDR3 DNA reads TGTGCCAGCAGTTTGGCCAGGGATGGCTACACCTTC. Amino acid sequence: CASSLARDGYTF.

CDR3 residues: CASSIDPWLAGDTQYF. The DNA of the CDR3 is TGTGCCAGTAGTATAGACCCCTGGCTAGCGGGAGATACGCAGTATTTT. V gene TRBV19 combines with J gene TRBJ2-3, with TRBD2 matching 8 bases. With 0 bases clipped from V and 5 bases from J, the junction kept 7 bases outside the gene matches. This CDR3 comprises 16 residues. Per germline, CDR1 LNHDA and CDR2 SQIVND (reference sequence).

Comments on this clone: The junction does not match germline at one end; this may be a read error. The sample has other DNA sequences that encode this CDR3 too. This chain joins TRBV29-1 and TRBJ1-2; 9 positions match TRBD1. Germline values: CDR1 SQVTM, CDR2 ANQGSEA. The CDR3 loop spans 15 amino acids. In nucleotides, the CDR3 is TGCAGCGTCGACAGGACAGGGGCTTTAGGATACGGCTACACCTTT. This codes for CSVDRTGALGYGYTF.

Concerning this clone: Other DNA sequences in the same sample also yield this CDR3. This chain links TRBV9 with TRBJ1-3, with D perhaps matching TRBD1 (5 bases). This CDR3 region has 16 residues. Trimming stripped 0 bases from V and 4 bases from J, with 14 bases between. Germline V CDR1 and CDR2: SGDLS, YYNGEE. The CDR3 bases are TGTGCCAGCAGCGTAGGAGGCTCAGGGTCGGGAAACACCATATATTTT. It is translated as CASSVGGSGSGNTIYF.

Of note for this clone: A read error may account for a junction end that differs from germline. This chain joins TRBV7-7 and TRBJ2-7, with 14 bases aligning to TRBD2. This CDR3 is built from 15 residues. Germline-derived CDR1 and CDR2 are SSHAT and FNYEAQ (reference sequence). CDR3 sequence: CASSPGLAGVYEQYF. DNA of the CDR3: TGTGCTAGCAGCCCGGGACTAGCGGGAGTTTACGAGCAGTACTTC.

V gene TRBV28 combines with J gene TRBJ1-1; possible D gene TRBD1, 5 bases. Trimming left V 6 bases short and J 3 bases short, with 17 bases between. The CDR3 contains 15 residues. CDR1 is MDHEN, CDR2 SYDVKM, per germline. CDR3 in amino acids: CASSQPGFGDTEAFF. The CDR3 nucleotides read TGTGCCAGCAGCCAACCAGGGTTTGGGGACACTGAAGCTTTCTTT.

The gene calls are TRBV6-5 and TRBJ2-3, with 9 bases fitting TRBD2. The CDR3 is made up of 16 amino acids. J was trimmed by 7 bases and V by 4 bases; bases with no gene match: 12. CDR1 is MNHEY and CDR2 is SVGAGI in the germline V gene. CDR3 nucleotides: TGTGCCAGCAGTTCCCACGACTCGGCGGGGGGGAATACGCAGTATTTT. This translates into CASSSHDSAGGNTQYF.

This chain uses TRBV7-2 with TRBJ1-2, with D hard to call. This CDR3 is built from 15 residues. Trimming took off 1 base at V and 0 bases at J, with 9 bases between the two ends. Per the germline V gene, CDR1 is SGHTA and CDR2 is FQGNSA. The CDR3 reads CASSLVPTPNYGYTF. The CDR3 nucleotides read TGTGCCAGCAGCTTAGTTCCAACTCCTAACTATGGCTACACCTTC.

The chain joins TRBV5-1 to TRBJ2-1; 12 bases align to TRBD2. The trim removed 4 bases at V and 8 bases at J, leaving 4 bases unmatched. There are 14 residues in the CDR3. Germline CDR1 is SGHRS and CDR2 is YFSETQ. The CDR3 DNA sequence: TGCGCCAGCAGCCCTAGCGGGAGGGCCTATGAGCAGTTCTTC. Amino acids: CASSPSGRAYEQFF.

Written as DNA, the CDR3 is TGTGCCAGCACCACCGGCCGGGGGACCCAGTACTTC. It translates to CASTTGRGTQYF. The chain joins TRBV6-5 to TRBJ2-5; D is perhaps TRBD2 (5 bases). Germline values: CDR1 MNHEY, CDR2 SVGAGI. The ends were cut back, 7 bases at V and 7 bases at J, with 13 bases in the middle. There are 12 residues in the CDR3.

This chain uses TRBV5-1 with TRBJ2-2, with a tentative D call TRBD2 (5 bases). Trimming cost V 3 bases and J 4 bases, with 7 bases left between them. Germline CDR1 reads SGHRS; CDR2 reads YFSETQ. The length of the CDR3 is 13 residues. Written as DNA, the CDR3 is TGCGCCAGCAGCTGGGAGATCACCGGGGAGCTGTTTTTT. As protein: CASSWEITGELFF.